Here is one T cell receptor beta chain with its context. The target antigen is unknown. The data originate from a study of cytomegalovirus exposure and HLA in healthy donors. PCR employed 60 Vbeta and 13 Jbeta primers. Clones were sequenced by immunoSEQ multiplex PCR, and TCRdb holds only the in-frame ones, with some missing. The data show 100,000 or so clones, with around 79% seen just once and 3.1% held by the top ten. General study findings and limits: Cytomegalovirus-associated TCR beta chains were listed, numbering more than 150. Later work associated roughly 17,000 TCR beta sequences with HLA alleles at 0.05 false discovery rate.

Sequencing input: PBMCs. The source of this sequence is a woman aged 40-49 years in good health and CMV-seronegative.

CDR3 sequence reads: CASSEARLAGYNEQFF. In DNA form, the CDR3 reads TGTGCCAGCAGTGAAGCGCGGCTAGCGGGTTACAATGAGCAGTTCTTC. The chain carries TRBV6-1 and TRBJ2-1; TRBD2 matches at 8 bases. Germline assignment: CDR1 MNHNS and CDR2 SASEGT. J lost 4 bases, V lost 0 bases, and 5 bases had no gene match. This CDR3 is built from 16 residues.